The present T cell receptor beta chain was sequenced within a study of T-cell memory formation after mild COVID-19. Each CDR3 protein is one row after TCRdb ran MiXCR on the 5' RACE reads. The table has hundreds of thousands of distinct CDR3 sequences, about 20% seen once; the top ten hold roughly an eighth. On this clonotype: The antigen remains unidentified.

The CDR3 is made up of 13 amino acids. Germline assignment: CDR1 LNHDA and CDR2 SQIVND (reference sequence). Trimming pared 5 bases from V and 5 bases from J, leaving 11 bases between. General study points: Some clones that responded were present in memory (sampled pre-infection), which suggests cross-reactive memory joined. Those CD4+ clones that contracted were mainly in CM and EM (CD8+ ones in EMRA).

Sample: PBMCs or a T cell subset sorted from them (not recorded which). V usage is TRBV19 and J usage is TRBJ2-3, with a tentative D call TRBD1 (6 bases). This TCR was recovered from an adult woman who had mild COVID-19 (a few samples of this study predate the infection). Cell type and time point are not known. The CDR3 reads CASSAETGDTQYF. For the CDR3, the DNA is TGTGCCAGTAGTGCTGAGACAGGAGATACGCAGTATTTT. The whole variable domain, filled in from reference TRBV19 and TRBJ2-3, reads DGGITQSPKYLFRKEGQNVTLSCEQNLNHDAMYWYRQDPGQGLRLIYYSQIVNDFQKGDIAEGYSVSREKKESFPLTVTSAQKNPTAFYLCASSAETGDTQYFGPGTRLTVL.